Below are 5 T cell receptor beta chains sequenced from a single sample in a study of blood T cell repertoires in COVID-19. Produced via immunoSEQ multiplex PCR; TCRdb's table is partial and in-frame only. The sample yields some 130,000 clones, around 85% seen once. Sequencing was carried out using peripheral blood. These receptors were collected from a woman aged 45-65 years who had recovered from COVID-19.

The chain couples TRBV7-6 to TRBJ2-1; a possible D gene is TRBD2 (6 bases). Trimming took off 2 bases at V and 6 bases at J, with 14 bases between the two ends. The CDR3 covers 15 residues. The germline CDR1 and CDR2 sequences are SGHVS and FNYEAQ. The CDR3, as DNA: TGTGCCAGCAGCTTACTTGGAATGGGAGGCAATGAGCAGTTCTTC. This translates into CASSLLGMGGNEQFF.

The chain uses TRBV3-1 (or the pseudogene TRBV3-2) and TRBJ2-1; a weak D match, TRBD2 (6 bases). Germline V gene sequence: CDR1 LGHDT, CDR2 YNNKEL (reference sequence). Trimming left V 3 bases short and J 6 bases short, with 15 bases between. The CDR3 covers 15 residues. The CDR3 sequence: CASSQAGRPPNEQFF. In nucleotides, the CDR3 is TGTGCCAGCAGCCAGGCGGGGAGGCCTCCCAATGAGCAGTTCTTC.

J is TRBJ2-7 and V is TRBV12-3 or TRBV12-4; D perhaps matches TRBD1 (6 bases). The CDR3 contains 13 residues. V shed 3 bases and J shed 3 bases, with 9 bases lying between them. CDR3 DNA sequence: TGTGCCAGCAGTTTCGGGACAAACTACGAGCAGTACTTC. Encoded protein: CASSFGTNYEQYF.

This rearrangement joins TRBV7-3 to TRBJ2-1; no firm D call. CDR3 length: 13 residues. V lost 0 bases and J lost 5, with 5 bases in between. Germline CDR1 and CDR2: SGHTA and FQGTGA. CDR3 region: CASSLTIHNEQFF. The CDR3 bases are TGTGCCAGCAGCTTAACCATCCACAATGAGCAGTTCTTC.

CDR3 coding DNA: TGTGCCAGCAGCCCTGGCGGGACCGTAGGCTACGAGCAGTACTTC. Translation gives CASSPGGTVGYEQYF. V gene TRBV2 combines with J gene TRBJ2-7; weak D call: TRBD2 (6 bases). Looked up from germline, CDR1 is SNHLY and CDR2 is FYNNEI. There are 15 residues in the CDR3. Deletions cut 6 bases from V and 3 bases from J, with 18 bases between.